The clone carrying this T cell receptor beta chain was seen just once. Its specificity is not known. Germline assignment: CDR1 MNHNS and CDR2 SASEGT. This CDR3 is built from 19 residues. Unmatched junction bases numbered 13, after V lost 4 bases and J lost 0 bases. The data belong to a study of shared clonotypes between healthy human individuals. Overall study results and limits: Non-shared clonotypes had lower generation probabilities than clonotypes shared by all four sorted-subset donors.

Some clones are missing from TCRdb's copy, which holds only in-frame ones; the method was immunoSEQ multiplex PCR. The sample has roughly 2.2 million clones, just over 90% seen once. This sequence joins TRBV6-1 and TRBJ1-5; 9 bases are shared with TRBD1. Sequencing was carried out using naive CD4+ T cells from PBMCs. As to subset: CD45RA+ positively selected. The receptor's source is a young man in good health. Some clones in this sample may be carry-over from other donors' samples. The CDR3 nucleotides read TGTGCCAGCAGTGCAATGGGACAGGGAGAAATTTATAGCAATCAGCCCCAGCATTTT. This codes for CASSAMGQGEIYSNQPQHF.